This section outlines one TCR beta chain sequence together with its context. Its target antigen remains unknown. No quality values exist for individual bases; no much larger clone is one base distant. The data were obtained in a study of glioma-infiltrating T cells after dendritic cell vaccination (dated by TCRdb to the mid-2010s). Study-level background: A cohort of 15 glioblastoma patients from Phase I and II dendritic cell vaccination trials was included, of whom 9 were newly diagnosed and 6 had recurrent disease. In glioblastoma patients vaccinated with dendritic cells, deep sequencing of TCR beta CDR3 regions served to measure the amount of tumor-infiltrating lymphocytes and to compare repertoires between tumor and blood. To make the vaccine, monocyte-derived dendritic cells were cultured for roughly seven days with IL-4 and GM-CSF and then pulsed overnight with autologous tumor lysate. Between the early 2000s and the early 2010s, the patients were given dendritic cell vaccination pulsed with autologous tumor lysate. Three intradermal dendritic cell vaccine injections were administered to patients at biweekly intervals in the arm below the axilla. Survival after dendritic cell vaccination was correlated with TCR sequencing metrics, including TIL content and tumor-blood repertoire overlap. Summary of the overall study and its limitations: The cohort was small and heterogeneous, few patients had complete blood and tumor sets, and even fewer had initial-recurrent tumor pairs. The three-group TCR overlap response model was described as speculative and requiring prospective validation. Longer time to progression and overall survival after dendritic cell vaccination were predicted by higher estimated pretreatment TIL content. TCR clonality showed no direct relationship with survival, which suggests that a diverse polyclonal response may be important.

The germline ends are 20 bases apart after V is trimmed by 7 bases and J by 2 bases. From the cysteine through the phenylalanine, the CDR3 covers 15 amino acids. The DNA shown is the 45-base CDR3, in frame from base 1. The germline V gene (reference sequence) supplies CDR1 GTSNPN and CDR2 SVGIG. The time point tag for this specimen amounts to: after dendritic cell vaccination, including at tumor progression/relapse. Selection of patients required sufficient residual fresh-frozen tumor tissue and over two years of available survival data. Molecular status otherwise varied across the glioblastoma patients, but none of them carried an isocitrate dehydrogenase mutation. PBMC collection took place before vaccination, two weeks after the third vaccination, and at tumor progression if progression occurred. The Qiagen DNeasy Blood extraction Kit was used for extraction of genomic DNA. Using the immunoSEQ assay, TCRB CDR3 regions were amplified from 2 micrograms of genomic DNA, or from all available DNA when less than that was on hand. For multiplex PCR, 60 forward primers for TCR V beta segments and 13 reverse primers for J beta segments were used. To estimate the number of reads per starting template, synthetic control templates were added to each sample at limiting dilution. The Illumina HiSeq System generated sequencing reads of 87 bp. Regarding the original processing steps: PCR and sequencing errors were removed by a nearest neighbor algorithm that merged closely related sequences. TCR overlap was measured as the percentage of unique tumor TCR beta sequences also present in the same patient's peripheral blood. TCRdb provides this immuneACCESS table in a form limited to in-frame rearrangements. Some clones are lacking; in checked studies, under half of them reflect an unresolved V gene, and why the rest are absent is not known. V, J and clone size derive from that table, while D and trimming were established from the DNA sequence. This sample gives about 63,000 clones in total; over 65% of them show up just once. Approximately 8.9% of the sample belongs to the ten largest clones.

The source of this sequence is a human donor with glioblastoma. The sequence is built from TRBV30 and TRBJ1-2, with no confident D gene call. The material sequenced was blood, taken after dendritic cell vaccination. The CDR3 region reads CASNYKNRENYGYTF. The nucleotides are TGTGCCTCCAACTATAAAAACCGGGAGAACTATGGCTACACCTTC. With all but the CDR3 taken from the reference TRBV30 and TRBJ1-2 genes, the full variable domain is: SQTIHQWPATLVQPVGSPLSLECTVEGTSNPNLYWYRQAAGRGLQLLFYSVGIGQISSEVPQNLSASRPQDRQFILSSKKLLLSDSGFYLCASNYKNRENYGYTFGSGTRLTVV.